A single sample is the source of the 2 T cell receptor beta chains below, sequenced in a study of T cell responses to AZD1222 COVID-19 vaccine. The repertoire was sequenced with immunoSEQ multiplex PCR; TCRdb's copy has only in-frame clones and lacks some. This table has about 150,000 clones, 91% appearing once. The material was peripheral blood, obtained 28 days after the second AZD1222 dose. These receptors were taken from an adult who received the AZD1222 COVID-19 vaccine.

The chain combines TRBV7-2 with TRBJ2-2; 10 bases line up with TRBD1. The germline gives CDR1 SGHTA, CDR2 FQGNSA. V was pared by 6 bases and J by 0 bases, with 7 bases of the junction left unmatched. This CDR3 has 17 amino acids. The DNA for the CDR3 is TGTGCCAGCAGACGAACCGGGACAGGGGCGAACACCGGGGAGCTGTTTTTT. Translation: CASRRTGTGANTGELFF. The full variable domain, in which reference TRBV7-2 and TRBJ2-2 provide the parts outside the CDR3, is GAGVSQSPSNKVTEKGKDVELRCDPISGHTALYWYRQSLGQGLEFLIYFQGNSAPDKSGLPSDRFSAERTGGSVSTLTIQRTQQEDSAVYLCASRRTGTGANTGELFFGEGSRLTVL.

V is TRBV2 and J is TRBJ2-3; D not resolved. Trimming stripped 8 bases from V and 6 bases from J, with 12 bases between. The CDR3 length is 12 residues. Looked up from germline, CDR1 is SNHLY and CDR2 is FYNNEI. CDR3 sequence reads: CASWLVGDTQYF. The CDR3 nucleotides are TGTGCCAGCTGGCTGGTGGGCGATACGCAGTATTTT.